This T cell receptor (beta chain) originates from a study of cytomegalovirus exposure and HLA in healthy donors. The CDR3 runs 15 residues. Germline loops: CDR1 KGHSH, CDR2 LQKENI. Trimming removed 1 base from V and 5 bases from J; junction bases left unmatched: 5. Findings and caveats of the study: Per published accounts, TCR beta sequences correctly predicted the HLA-A and HLA-B alleles of most subjects.

Concerning this clone itself: The target antigen is unknown.

Researchers ran the PCR with 60 Vbeta and 13 Jbeta primers. Sequenced by immunoSEQ multiplex PCR; TCRdb stores in-frame clones only, minus some. The sample records fewer than 200,000 clones, about 81% being singletons. The sequenced sample was PBMCs. The V call is TRBV18, the J call TRBJ1-5; 7 nucleotides line up with TRBD1. The receptor was isolated from a woman in her thirties in good health and CMV-seronegative. CDR3 sequence (DNA): TGTGCCAGCTCACCACAGGGGGCTGGGGATCAGCCCCAGCATTTT. Its protein product is CASSPQGAGDQPQHF. The full variable domain, in which reference TRBV18 and TRBJ1-5 provide the parts outside the CDR3, is NAGVMQNPRHLVRRRGQEARLRCSPMKGHSHVYWYRQLPEEGLKFMVYLQKENIIDESGMPKERFSAEFPKEGPSILRIQQVVRGDSAAYFCASSPQGAGDQPQHFGDGTRLSIL.